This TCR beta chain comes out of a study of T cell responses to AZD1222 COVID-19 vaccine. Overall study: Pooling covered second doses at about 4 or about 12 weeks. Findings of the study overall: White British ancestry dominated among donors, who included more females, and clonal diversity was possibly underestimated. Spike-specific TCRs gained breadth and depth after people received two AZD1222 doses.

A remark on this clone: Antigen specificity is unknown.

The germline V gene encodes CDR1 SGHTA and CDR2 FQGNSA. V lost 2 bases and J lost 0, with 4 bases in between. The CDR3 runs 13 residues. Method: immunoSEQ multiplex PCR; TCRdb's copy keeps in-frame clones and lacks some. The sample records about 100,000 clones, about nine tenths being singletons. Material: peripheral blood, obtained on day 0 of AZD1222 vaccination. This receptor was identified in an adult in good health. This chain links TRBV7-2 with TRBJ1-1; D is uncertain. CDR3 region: CASSLILNTEAFF. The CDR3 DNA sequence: TGTGCCAGCAGCTTAATCCTGAACACTGAAGCTTTCTTT.